In this sample, the clone carrying this T cell receptor (beta chain) is medium-sized. Its antigen is not identified. Germline V gene sequence: CDR1 SGHRS, CDR2 YFSETQ. The CDR3 extends over 16 amino acids. V lost 3 bases and J 8 bases, leaving 20 bases between the germline ends. Whole blood was used without fractionation, so all unsorted peripheral T cells were included. The source of the sample is a study of HIV-infected patients and healthy controls. Around 530 ng RNA was reverse transcribed with alpha and beta constant-region primers. Each of the alpha and beta chains got its own library through chain-specific third strand synthesis with indices. Each cDNA molecule was barcoded, and a single primer pair amplified each chain. TCRdb ran MiXCR on the 5' RACE reads and lists one entry per CDR3 protein. The sample records 10,000 or so distinct CDR3 sequences, roughly 8% being singletons. Study conclusions and caveats: Compared with controls, mean Gini indices were significantly raised in HIV-infected repertoires, possibly indicating oligoclonality. Slight age and sex differences between study cohorts did not explain the diversity differences.

The sequenced sample consisted of blood. The TCR comes from an adult in good health. The V and J genes are TRBV5-1 and TRBJ1-4, with D possibly matching TRBD1 (6 bases). The CDR3 sequence: CASSSRRGGLEEKLFF. The CDR3 DNA sequence: TGCGCCAGCAGCTCGAGAAGAGGGGGGCTTGAAGAAAAACTGTTTTTT.